This T cell receptor beta chain was documented in a study of shared clonotypes between healthy human individuals. Study-level information: The cohort had two women and a few men, ages 18 to 49. Points from the study as a whole: Clonotype sharing among donors, it was expected, would be affected by sequencing depth. Of the naive CD4 clonotypes, roughly 5.5% were shared across four donors. Memory subsets generally showed lower estimated richness than naive subsets.

Worth noting for this clone: Its antigen is still unknown.

V lost 3 bases and J 8 bases, leaving 13 bases between the germline ends. CDR3 length: 13 amino acids. CDR1 and CDR2 (germline): SGHVS, FQNEAQ. Method: immunoSEQ multiplex PCR; TCRdb's copy keeps in-frame clones and lacks some. Here the sample spans some 2.3 million clones, over 90% being singletons. The specimen sequenced was naive CD4+ T cells from PBMCs. Subset noted: CD45RA+ positively selected. The V gene is TRBV7-8, the J gene TRBJ1-2; TRBD1 is a possible D gene (5 bases). This clonotype was sampled from a young man in good health. Some clones in this sample may be carry-over from other donors' samples. The DNA of the CDR3 is TGTGCCAGCAGCTTGGTGAGCCGGGGGGGCTACACCTTC. Translating it yields CASSLVSRGGYTF.